This T cell receptor beta chain was profiled in a study of memory CD4+ T cells and cytomegalovirus serostatus. The wider study: This sample comes from healthy Belgian adults, eight to ten CMV seropositive, around 26 seronegative.

The sort gate was single viable CD3+CD4+CD8-CD45RO+ cells for memory CD4+ T cells. The CDR3 spans 15 residues. Germline V lookup: CDR1 MDHEN, CDR2 SYDVKM. Between the trimmed V and J ends, which lost 1 base and 0 bases, there was a span of 7 bases. The assay was immunoSEQ multiplex PCR, and TCRdb's table has in-frame clones only and misses some. The profile covers some 87,000 clones, with approximately 80% appearing a single time and approximately 4% taken by the ten largest. The chain couples TRBV28 to TRBJ1-3, with unresolved D. Input material: memory CD4+ T cells from blood. The source of this sequence is an adult in good health and CMV-seropositive. CDR3 nucleotide sequence: TGTGCCAGCAGTTTATCAGGTTACTCTGGAAACACCATATATTTT. Amino acids: CASSLSGYSGNTIYF. Complete variable domain (other parts from reference TRBV28 and TRBJ1-3): DVKVTQSSRYLVKRTGEKVFLECVQDMDHENMFWYRQDPGLGLRLIYFSYDVKMKEKGDIPEGYSVSREKKERFSLILESASTNQTSMYLCASSLSGYSGNTIYFGEGSWLTVV.